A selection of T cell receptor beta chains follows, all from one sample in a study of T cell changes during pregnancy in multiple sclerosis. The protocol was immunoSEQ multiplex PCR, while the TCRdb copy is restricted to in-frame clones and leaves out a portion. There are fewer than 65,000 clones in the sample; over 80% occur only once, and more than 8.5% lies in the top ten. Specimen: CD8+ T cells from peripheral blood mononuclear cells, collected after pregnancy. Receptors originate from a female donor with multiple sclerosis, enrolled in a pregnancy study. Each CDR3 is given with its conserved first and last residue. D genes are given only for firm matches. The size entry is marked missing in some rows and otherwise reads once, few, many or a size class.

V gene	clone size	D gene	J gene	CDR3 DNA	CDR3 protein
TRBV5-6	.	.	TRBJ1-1	TGTGCCAGCAGTACACTATCCACTGAAGCTTTCTTT	CASSTLSTEAFF
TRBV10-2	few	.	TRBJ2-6	TGCGCCAGCAGTGATAGCCTTAGCTCTGGGGCCAACGTCCTGACTTTC	CASSDSLSSGANVLTF
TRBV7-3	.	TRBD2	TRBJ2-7	TGTGCCAGCAGCCGGGGAGTTGGGGAGGGCTACGAGCAGTACTTC	CASSRGVGEGYEQYF
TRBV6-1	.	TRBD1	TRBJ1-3	TGTGCCAGCAGTGAAGGACGGGACAGGGCTGGAAACACCATATATTTT	CASSEGRDRAGNTIYF
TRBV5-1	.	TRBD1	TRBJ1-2	TGCGCCAGCAGTCCCGGGACAGGGAATCACGCCCAGCCTGGCGGTGGCTACACCTTC	CASSPGTGNHAQPGGGYTF
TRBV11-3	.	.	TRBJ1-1	TGTGCCAGCAGCTTCCGGTCGGACACTGAAGCTTTCTTT	CASSFRSDTEAFF
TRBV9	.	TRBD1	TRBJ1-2	TGTGCCAGCAGCGTTGGACAGGGGGGGGTTGGCTACACCTTC	CASSVGQGGVGYTF
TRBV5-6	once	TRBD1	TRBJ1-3	TGTGCCAGCAGCTTTGAAACAGGGGGTACGGACACCATATATTTT	CASSFETGGTDTIYF
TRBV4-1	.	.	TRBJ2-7	TGCGCCAGCAGCCTAGGGAGCTCCTACGAGCAGTACTTC	CASSLGSSYEQYF
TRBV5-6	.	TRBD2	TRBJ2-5	TGTGCCAGCAGCTTGGCTTGGTCTAGCGGGGGGGTAGGAGAGACCCAGTACTTC	CASSLAWSSGGVGETQYF
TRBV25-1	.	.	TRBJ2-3	TGTGCCAGCAGTGCCAGAAGCACAGATACGCAGTATTTT	CASSARSTDTQYF
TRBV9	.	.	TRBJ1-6	TGTGCCAGCAGCGGATTGGACACACACTCGAATTCACCCCTCCACTTT	CASSGLDTHSNSPLHF
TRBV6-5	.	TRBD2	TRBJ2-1	TGTGCCAGCATGTTAGCGGGGGGGCCTGGTGAGCAGTTCTTC	CASMLAGGPGEQFF
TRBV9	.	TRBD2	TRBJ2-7	TGTGCCAGCAGTGGAGTAGCGGGGAGCTCCTACGAGCAGTACTTC	CASSGVAGSSYEQYF
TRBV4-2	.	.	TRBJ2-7	TGTGCCAGCAGCCAAGAATTGGGCTTCGAGCAGTACTTC	CASSQELGFEQYF
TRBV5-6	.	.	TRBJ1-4	TGTGCCAGCAGCAACCCAACAGGACCAACTAATGAAAAACTGTTTTTT	CASSNPTGPTNEKLFF
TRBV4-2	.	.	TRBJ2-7	TGTGCCAGCAGCCAGGGGACATTCTACGAGCAGTACTTC	CASSQGTFYEQYF
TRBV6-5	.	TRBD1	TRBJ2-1	TGTGCCAGCAGTGGGTCCGGGACAGCATACAATGAGCAGTTCTTC	CASSGSGTAYNEQFF
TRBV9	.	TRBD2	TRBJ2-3	TGTGCCAGCAGCGTAAGCGGCGGGGGGGGAGGCACAGATACGCAGTATTTT	CASSVSGGGGGTDTQYF
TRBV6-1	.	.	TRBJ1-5	TGTGCCAGCAGTGAGGGGGGTAATCAGCCCCAGCATTTT	CASSEGGNQPQHF
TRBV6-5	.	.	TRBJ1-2	TGTGCCAGCAGTCCAGACAGATCTAACTATGGCTACACCTTC	CASSPDRSNYGYTF
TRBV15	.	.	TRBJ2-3	TGTGCCACCAGCAGAGATCTCGGGACTCTCGCCGATACGCAGTATTTT	CATSRDLGTLADTQYF
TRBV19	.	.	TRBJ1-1	TGTGCCAGTATGCAGGGAGGTAGCATGAACACTGAAGCTTTCTTT	CASMQGGSMNTEAFF
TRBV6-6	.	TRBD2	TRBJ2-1	TGTGCCAGCAGTTATATGGCGGGGGGGCTGGATGAGCAGTTCTTC	CASSYMAGGLDEQFF
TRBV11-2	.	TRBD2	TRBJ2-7	TGTGCCAGCAGCCCCGGGACTAGCGGGGGGGCCTACGAGCAGTACTTC	CASSPGTSGGAYEQYF
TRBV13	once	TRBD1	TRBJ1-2	TGTGCCAGCAGCTTGCGGCAGGGGGGTGGCTACACCTTC	CASSLRQGGGYTF
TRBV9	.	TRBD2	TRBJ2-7	TGTGCCAGCAGCGTAGACCCTGCTAGCGGGGCCTCCTACGAGCAGTACTTC	CASSVDPASGASYEQYF
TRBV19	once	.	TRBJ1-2	TGTGCCAGTAGTATTGGGGCAGCCTCTAACTATGGCTACACCTTC	CASSIGAASNYGYTF
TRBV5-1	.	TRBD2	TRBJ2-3	TGCGCCAGCAGCTCCTACCTAGCGGGGATCACAGATACGCAGTATTTT	CASSSYLAGITDTQYF
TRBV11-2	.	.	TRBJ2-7	TGTGCCAGCAGCCTGGACATGAACGAGCAGTACTTC	CASSLDMNEQYF
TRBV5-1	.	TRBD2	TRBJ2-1	TGCGCCAGCAGTTCTCTAGCGGGGGTAAACAATGAGCAGTTCTTC	CASSSLAGVNNEQFF
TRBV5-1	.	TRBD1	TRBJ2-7	TGCGCCAGCAGCTATGCGACAGGGGGCTCCTACGAGCAGTACTTC	CASSYATGGSYEQYF
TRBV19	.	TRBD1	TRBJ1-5	TGTGCCAGTAGCCCTATGACAGGGGGGGTAGAGCCCCAGCATTTT	CASSPMTGGVEPQHF
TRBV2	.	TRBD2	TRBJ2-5	TGTGCCAGCAGCCGACTAGCGGGGTACCAAGAGACCCAGTACTTC	CASSRLAGYQETQYF
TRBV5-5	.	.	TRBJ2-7	TGTGCCAGCAGCTTAGGTCAGGGTGGGTACGAGCAGTACTTC	CASSLGQGGYEQYF
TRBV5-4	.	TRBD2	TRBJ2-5	TGTGCCAGCAGCGTGATAGCGGGGGGTCCTCGGACCCAGTACTTC	CASSVIAGGPRTQYF
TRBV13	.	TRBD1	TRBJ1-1	TGTGCCAGCAGCTTAATGACAGGGGAACTGGGCACTGAAGCTTTCTTT	CASSLMTGELGTEAFF
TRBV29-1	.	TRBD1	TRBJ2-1	TGCAGCGTCGCTTCCGGGACAGGGGATAGCAATGAGCAGTTCTTC	CSVASGTGDSNEQFF
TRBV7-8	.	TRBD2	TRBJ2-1	TGTGCCAGCAGCGGCCTGCCTAGCGGGGGGGCGCCTGAGCAGTTCTTC	CASSGLPSGGAPEQFF
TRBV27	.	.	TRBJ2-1	TGTGCCAGCAGTAATAGCGGAACAGGCCTCGGGGATGAGCAGTTCTTC	CASSNSGTGLGDEQFF
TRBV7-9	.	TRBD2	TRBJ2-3	TGTGCCAGCAGCCCCCAACTAGCGGGCGAGACAGATACGCAGTATTTT	CASSPQLAGETDTQYF
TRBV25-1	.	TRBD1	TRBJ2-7	TGTGCCAGCAGTCGTGGATGGACAGGGGACTACGAGCAGTACTTC	CASSRGWTGDYEQYF
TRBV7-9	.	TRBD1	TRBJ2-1	TGTGCCAGAGGGACAGGGAATTACAATGAGCAGTTCTTC	CARGTGNYNEQFF
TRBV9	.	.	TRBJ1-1	TGTGCCAGCAGCGTAAGTTGGGAGGGGACTGAAGCTTTCTTT	CASSVSWEGTEAFF
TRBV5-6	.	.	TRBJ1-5	TGTGCCAGCAGCTGGGGGGACAATCAGCCCCAGCATTTT	CASSWGDNQPQHF